This record covers a single T cell receptor beta chain. Antigen unknown. TCRdb analysed the reads with MiXCR anew, one entry per CDR3 protein. The repertoire holds 200,000 to 300,000 distinct CDR3 sequences, with roughly an eighth as singletons. From germline, CDR1 is SGHKS and CDR2 YYEKEE (reference sequence). This CDR3 has 18 residues. Trimming cost V 0 bases and J 0 bases; bases outside gene matches: 5. This sample is part of a study of T cell repertoires in cytomegalovirus infection. In the study overall: In public TCR beta signatures, there were indications of both CMV infection and matching HLA type.

Study-level results: Cumulated frequencies of public TCR beta families served to identify carriers of CMV plus the relevant HLA. HLA-C-restricted CMV-specific TCR beta clonotypes prevailed in the ex vivo response.

The sequenced sample was PBMCs. The rearrangement links TRBV5-5 to TRBJ2-7; 14 bases match TRBD2. The sequence derives from a human donor in good health (CMV status not recorded). Some clones in this sample may be carry-over from other donors' samples. Here the CDR3 reads CASSLGTSGRPSSYEQYF. The CDR3 nucleotides read TGTGCCAGCAGCTTGGGGACTAGCGGGAGGCCGAGCTCCTACGAGCAGTACTTC. Using reference TRBV5-5 and TRBJ2-7 for the parts outside the CDR3, the full variable domain is DAGVTQSPTHLIKTRGQQVTLRCSPISGHKSVSWYQQVLGQGPQFIFQYYEKEERGRGNFPDRFSARQFPNYSSELNVNALLLGDSALYLCASSLGTSGRPSSYEQYFGPGTRLTVT.